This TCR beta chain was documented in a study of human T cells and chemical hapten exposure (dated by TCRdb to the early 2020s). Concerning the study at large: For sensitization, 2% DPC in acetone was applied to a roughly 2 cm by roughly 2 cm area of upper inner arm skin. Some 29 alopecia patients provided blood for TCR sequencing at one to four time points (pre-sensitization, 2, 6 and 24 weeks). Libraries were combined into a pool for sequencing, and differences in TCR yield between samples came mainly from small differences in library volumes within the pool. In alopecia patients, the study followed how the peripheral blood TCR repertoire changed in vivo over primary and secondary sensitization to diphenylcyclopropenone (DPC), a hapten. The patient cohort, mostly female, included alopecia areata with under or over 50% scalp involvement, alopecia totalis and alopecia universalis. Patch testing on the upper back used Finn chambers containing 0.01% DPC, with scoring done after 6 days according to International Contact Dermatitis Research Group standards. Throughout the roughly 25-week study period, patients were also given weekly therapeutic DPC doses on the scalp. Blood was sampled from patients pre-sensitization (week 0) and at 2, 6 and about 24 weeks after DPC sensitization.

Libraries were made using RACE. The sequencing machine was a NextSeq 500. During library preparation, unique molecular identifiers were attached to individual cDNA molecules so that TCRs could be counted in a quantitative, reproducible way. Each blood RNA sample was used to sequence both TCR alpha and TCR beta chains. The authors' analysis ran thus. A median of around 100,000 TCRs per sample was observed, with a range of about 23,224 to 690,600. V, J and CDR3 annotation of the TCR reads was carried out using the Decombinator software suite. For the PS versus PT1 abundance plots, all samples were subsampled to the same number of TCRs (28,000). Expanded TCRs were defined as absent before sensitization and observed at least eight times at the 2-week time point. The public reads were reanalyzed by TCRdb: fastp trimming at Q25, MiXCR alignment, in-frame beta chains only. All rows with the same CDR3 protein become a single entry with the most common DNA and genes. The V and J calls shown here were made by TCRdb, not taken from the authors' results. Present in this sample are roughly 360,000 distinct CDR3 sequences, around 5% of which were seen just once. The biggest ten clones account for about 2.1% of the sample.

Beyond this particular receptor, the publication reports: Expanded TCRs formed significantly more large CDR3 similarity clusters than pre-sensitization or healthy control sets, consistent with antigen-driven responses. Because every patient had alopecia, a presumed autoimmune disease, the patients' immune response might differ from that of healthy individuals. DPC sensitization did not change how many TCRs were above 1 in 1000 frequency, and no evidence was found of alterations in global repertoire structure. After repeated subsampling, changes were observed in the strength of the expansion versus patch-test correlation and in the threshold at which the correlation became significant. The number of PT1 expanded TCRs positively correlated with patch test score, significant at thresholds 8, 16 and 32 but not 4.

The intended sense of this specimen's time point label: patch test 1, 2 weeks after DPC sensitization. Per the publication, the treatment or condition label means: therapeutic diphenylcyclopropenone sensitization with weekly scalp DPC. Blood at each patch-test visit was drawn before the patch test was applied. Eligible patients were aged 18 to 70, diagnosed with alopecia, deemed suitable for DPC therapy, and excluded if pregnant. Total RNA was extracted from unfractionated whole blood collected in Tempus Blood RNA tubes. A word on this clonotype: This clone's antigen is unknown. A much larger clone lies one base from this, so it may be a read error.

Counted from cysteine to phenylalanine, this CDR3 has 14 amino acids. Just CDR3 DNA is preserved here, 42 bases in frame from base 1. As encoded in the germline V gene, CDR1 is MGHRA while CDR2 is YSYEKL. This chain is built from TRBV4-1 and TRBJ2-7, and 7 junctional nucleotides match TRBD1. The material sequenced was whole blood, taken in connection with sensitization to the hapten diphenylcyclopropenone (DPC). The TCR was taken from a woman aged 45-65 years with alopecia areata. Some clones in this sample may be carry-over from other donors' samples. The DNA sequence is TGCGCCAGCAGCCAGAGGGGGCAAAGCGACGAGCGGTACTTC. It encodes CASSQRGQSDERYF.